This record concerns one TCR beta chain sequence. The source of the sample is a study of shared T cell receptors in the human thymus. Here immunoSEQ multiplex PCR was the method, and the copy in TCRdb shows in-frame clones only, minus some. The sample lists about 400,000 clones, 95% occurring once. The CDR3 spans 15 residues. Germline CDR1 reads MGHRA; CDR2 reads YSYEKL. With 3 bases removed from V and 2 bases from J, the gap between germline ends came to 8 bases. Sequencing was performed on thymocytes. The receptor was isolated from a human donor. The chain joins TRBV4-1 to TRBJ2-6; no clear D. The CDR3 DNA reads as TGCGCCAGCAGCCAGAGTGGGGCTGGGGCCAACGTCCTGACTTTC. Protein: CASSQSGAGANVLTF.